This TCR beta chain was recorded in a study of blood T cell repertoires in COVID-19. V was pared by 2 bases and J by 4 bases, with 13 bases between. This CDR3 comprises 16 residues. Germline CDR1 reads SGHDT; CDR2 reads YYEEEE. Profiling relied on immunoSEQ multiplex PCR, and the TCRdb table lists in-frame clones only, not all of them. This table holds some 130,000 clones, roughly 84% found once. The TCR sequence derives from a man between 40 and 49 years old with acute COVID-19. Sample: PBMCs or T cells enriched from blood (not recorded which). This rearrangement joins TRBV5-6 to TRBJ1-6; possible D gene TRBD1, 5 bases. CDR3 sequence: CASSLEGAQYNSPLHF. The CDR3 DNA reads as TGTGCCAGCAGCTTAGAAGGGGCCCAATATAATTCACCCCTCCACTTT.